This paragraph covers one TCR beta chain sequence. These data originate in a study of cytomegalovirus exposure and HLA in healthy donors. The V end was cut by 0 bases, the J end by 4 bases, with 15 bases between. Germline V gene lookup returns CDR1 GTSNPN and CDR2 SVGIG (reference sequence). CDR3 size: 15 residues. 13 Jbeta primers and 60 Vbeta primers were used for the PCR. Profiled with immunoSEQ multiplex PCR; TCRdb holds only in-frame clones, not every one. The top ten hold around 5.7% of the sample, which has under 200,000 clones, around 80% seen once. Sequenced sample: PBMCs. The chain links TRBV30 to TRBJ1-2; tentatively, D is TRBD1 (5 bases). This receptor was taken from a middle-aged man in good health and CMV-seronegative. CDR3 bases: TGTGCCTGGAGTGTGGGACTACTTTTTAGCTATGGCTACACCTTC. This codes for CAWSVGLLFSYGYTF.